What follows is one TCR beta chain and its context. The data derive from a study of blood T cell repertoires in COVID-19. V gave up 4 bases and J gave up 7 bases; unmatched junction bases: 12. The length of the CDR3 is 16 residues. CDR1 and CDR2 (germline): LNHDA, SQIVND (reference sequence). In the original analysis: It was from reference gene primer amplification that nucleated cell counts were estimated. Method: immunoSEQ multiplex PCR; TCRdb's copy keeps in-frame clones and lacks some. D and trimming come from the DNA, and the V and J calls and clone size come from that table. Among a few hundred thousand clones listed, more than 75% were seen once.

Material for sequencing was PBMCs or T cells enriched from blood (not recorded which). This chain joins TRBV19 and TRBJ2-1; 8 nucleotides align to TRBD2. The TCR sequence derives from a woman between 45 and 65 years old who had recovered from COVID-19. The CDR3 spells CASSRNLGLGKNEQFF. CDR3 nucleotide sequence: TGTGCCAGTAGTAGAAACTTGGGACTAGGGAAAAATGAGCAGTTCTTC.